This T cell receptor beta chain was found in a study of OX40 agonist ivuxolimab in advanced cancers. Study-wide background: Treatment of patients was with ivuxolimab, an agonistic anti-OX40 (CD134) antibody. Patients assigned to dose escalation were diagnosed with hepatocellular carcinoma, melanoma, renal cell or head and neck cancer.

Samples of blood were obtained at baseline, on cycle 4 day 1, and on cycle 7 day 1. This CDR3 has 15 residues. In germline, CDR1 is KGHSH, CDR2 LQKENI. V was trimmed by 3 bases and J by 0 bases, leaving 9 bases between them. Here immunoSEQ multiplex PCR was the method, and the copy in TCRdb shows in-frame clones only, minus some. Of around 70,000 clones in the sample, approximately 82% were seen once. On this clone itself: Other DNA sequences in the same sample also yield this CDR3.

This clonotype originated in an adult with an advanced solid tumor such as melanoma, head and neck, liver or kidney cancer. Material: CD4+ or CD8+ T cells sorted from blood, obtained in a trial of the OX40 agonist ivuxolimab. The rearrangement links TRBV18 to TRBJ1-3; D possibly corresponds to TRBD1 (5 bases). CDR3 DNA sequence: TGTGCCAGCTCACCCCGGGGGTCCTCTGGAAACACCATATATTTT. The encoded protein is CASSPRGSSGNTIYF.